This T cell receptor beta chain was sequenced in a study of blood T cell repertoires in COVID-19. This clone was seen only once. Seattle patients were enrolled during active infection and followed longitudinally. Some clones are missing from TCRdb's copy, which holds only in-frame ones; the method was immunoSEQ multiplex PCR. The sample has 200,000 to 250,000 clones, approximately 90% seen once; the top ten hold approximately 0.77%. This CDR3 region has 16 residues. V lost 0 bases and J lost 4; bases outside the gene matches: 5. Germline V CDR1 and CDR2: SGHTA, FQGNSA. The sample was peripheral blood. The sequence came from a man aged 60 to 69 with COVID-19, enrolled during active disease. V usage is TRBV7-2 and J usage is TRBJ1-5, with 8 bases lining up with TRBD1. CDR3 in DNA: TGTGCCAGCAGCTTAGCGGGGACAGGAGTTAATCAGCCCCAGCATTTT. Residues: CASSLAGTGVNQPQHF.